The entry below describes one TCR beta chain. The antigen is not known. TCRdb re-analysed the 5' RACE reads in MiXCR, keeping a single row per CDR3 protein. The table includes roughly 450,000 distinct CDR3 sequences, 15% to 20% detected once. This specimen belongs to a study of T-cell memory formation after mild COVID-19. The study, taken as a whole, reports: Pre-infection memory held some responding clones, suggesting pre-existing cross-reactive T cells responded.

Trimming shortened V by 3 bases and J by 5 bases, and 11 bases separated the two germline ends. Germline-derived CDR1 and CDR2 are MNHEY and SMNVEV (reference sequence). The CDR3 spans 15 residues. Sequencing input: PBMCs or a T cell subset sorted from them (not recorded which). The sequence was collected from an adult woman who had mild COVID-19 (a few samples of this study predate the infection). Cell type and time point are not known. The chain couples TRBV27 to TRBJ1-6; D gene ambiguous. The CDR3 loop is CASSLRSLNNSPLHF. The CDR3 nucleotides read TGTGCCAGCAGTTTGAGGAGTCTTAATAATTCACCCCTCCACTTT.